What follows are 9 T cell receptor beta chains derived from one specimen sequenced in a study of blood T cell repertoires in COVID-19 (dated by TCRdb to the early 2020s). Library preparation used the immunoSEQ multiplex PCR assay. Held by TCRdb, this immuneACCESS table contains in-frame sequences only and omits some clones. Under half of the omission traces to an unresolved V gene where checked; the cause of the rest is unknown. Counted in this sample were 250,000 to 300,000 clones; around 90% of them appeared once. The ten largest clones add up to more than 0.95% of the sample. Sequenced input: PBMCs or T cells enriched from blood (not recorded which). The receptors derive from a woman in her twenties or thirties who had recovered from COVID-19.

The chain couples TRBV12-5 to TRBJ2-1; 12 positions agree with TRBD2. Germline V gene sequence: CDR1 LGHNT, CDR2 FRNRAP. V was clipped by 5 bases and J by 2 bases; unmatched bases: 4. CDR3 length: 16 amino acids. CDR3 bases: TGTGCTAGTGGTCACGGACTAGCGGGACCCTACAATGAGCAGTTCTTC. It is translated as CASGHGLAGPYNEQFF. Full variable domain (outside the CDR3, taken from reference TRBV12-5 and TRBJ2-1): DARVTQTPRHKVTEMGQEVTMRCQPILGHNTVFWYRQTMMQGLELLAYFRNRAPLDDSGMPKDRFSAEMPDATLATLKIQPSEPRDSAVYFCASGHGLAGPYNEQFFGPGTRLTVL.

The V and J genes are TRBV3-1 (or the pseudogene TRBV3-2) and TRBJ2-1; TRBD2 aligns across 11 bases. The CDR3 consists of 14 residues. The V segment lost 4 bases and the J segment 6 bases; nucleotides outside the gene matches: 2. Looked up from germline, CDR1 is LGHDT and CDR2 is YNNKEL (reference sequence). The CDR3 protein is CASSRSGRANEQFF. The CDR3 region has the DNA TGTGCCAGCAGCCGTAGCGGGAGGGCCAATGAGCAGTTCTTC.

This sequence joins TRBV5-4 and TRBJ2-1, with 8 bases lining up with TRBD2. Germline lookup yields CDR1 SGHNT and CDR2 YYREEE (reference sequence). The ends lost 3 bases at V and 0 bases at J; junction bases unmatched: 2. This CDR3 has 15 amino acids. CDR3 sequence: CASSSGTSSYNEQFF. CDR3 nucleotide sequence: TGTGCCAGCAGCTCGGGGACTAGCTCCTACAATGAGCAGTTCTTC.

CDR3 residues: CASSEREYRYYEQYF. The CDR3 DNA reads as TGTGCCAGCAGTGAAAGAGAATACAGATACTACGAGCAGTACTTC. This chain joins TRBV2 and TRBJ2-7; D unclear. This CDR3 spans 15 amino acids. V gave up 2 bases and J gave up 3 bases, with 14 bases separating them. Germline CDR1 and CDR2: SNHLY and FYNNEI.

This chain uses TRBV2 with TRBJ2-1, with 13 bases matching TRBD2. The CDR3 has 16 amino acids. The germline gives CDR1 SNHLY, CDR2 FYNNEI. The ends lost 6 bases at V and 8 bases at J; junction bases unmatched: 10. The CDR3 coding sequence is TGTGCCAGCAGCCGCAAGACTAGCGGGAGGCTCCATGAGCAGTTCTTC. Translated, it gives CASSRKTSGRLHEQFF.

Details on this clone: The sample carries other DNA sequences with the same CDR3. J is TRBJ2-5 and V is TRBV18; TRBD1 matches at 7 bases. With V trimmed by 3 bases and J by 1 base, 2 bases remained unmatched. The CDR3 has 14 residues. Germline V gene sequence: CDR1 KGHSH, CDR2 LQKENI. The CDR3 coding sequence is TGTGCCAGCTCACCGGGACAGAGCCAAGAGACCCAGTACTTC. As protein: CASSPGQSQETQYF.

The CDR3: CASSSLTSGRGGETQYF. For the CDR3, the DNA is TGTGCCAGCAGCTCCCTGACTAGCGGAAGGGGGGGAGAGACCCAGTACTTC. The rearrangement links TRBV7-2 to TRBJ2-5; TRBD2 matches at 9 bases. The CDR3 is 17 amino acids. Germline loops: CDR1 SGHTA, CDR2 FQGNSA. V gave up 4 bases and J gave up 4 bases; unmatched junction bases: 13.

The V gene is TRBV9, the J gene TRBJ1-6; no firm D call. In germline, CDR1 is SGDLS, CDR2 YYNGEE. There are 14 residues in the CDR3. The germline V and J ends were trimmed by 3 bases and 3 bases, with 7 bases remaining between them. CDR3 nucleotide sequence: TGTGCCAGCAGCGAGAACAGCTATAATTCACCCCTCCACTTT. Protein product: CASSENSYNSPLHF.

This chain joins TRBV6-1 and TRBJ2-3; D is perhaps TRBD2 (6 bases). The CDR3 is 13 residues long. V lost 2 bases and J lost 12, with 15 bases in between. Germline loops: CDR1 MNHNS, CDR2 SASEGT. The CDR3 sequence is CASSEIGTSIQYF. The DNA of the CDR3 is TGTGCCAGCAGTGAAATTGGGACTTCAATCCAGTATTTT.